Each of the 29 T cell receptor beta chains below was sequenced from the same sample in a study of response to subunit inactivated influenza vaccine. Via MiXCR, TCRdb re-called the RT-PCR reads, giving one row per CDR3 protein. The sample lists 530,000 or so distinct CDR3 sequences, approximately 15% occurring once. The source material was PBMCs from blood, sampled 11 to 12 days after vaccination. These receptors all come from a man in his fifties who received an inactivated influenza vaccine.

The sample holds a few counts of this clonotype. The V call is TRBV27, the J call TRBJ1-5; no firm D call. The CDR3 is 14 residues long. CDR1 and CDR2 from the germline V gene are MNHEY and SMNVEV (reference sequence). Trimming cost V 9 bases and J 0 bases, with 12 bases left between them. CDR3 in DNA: TGTGCCAGACCCGGTTGGGATAGCAATCAGCCCCAGCATTTT. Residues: CARPGWDSNQPQHF.

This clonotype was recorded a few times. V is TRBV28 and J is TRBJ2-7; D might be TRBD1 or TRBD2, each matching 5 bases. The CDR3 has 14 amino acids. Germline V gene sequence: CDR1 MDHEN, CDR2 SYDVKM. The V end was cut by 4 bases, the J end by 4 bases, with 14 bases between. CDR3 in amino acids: CASSSGTRRYEQYF. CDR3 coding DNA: TGTGCCAGCAGTTCTGGGACGAGAAGGTACGAGCAGTACTTC.

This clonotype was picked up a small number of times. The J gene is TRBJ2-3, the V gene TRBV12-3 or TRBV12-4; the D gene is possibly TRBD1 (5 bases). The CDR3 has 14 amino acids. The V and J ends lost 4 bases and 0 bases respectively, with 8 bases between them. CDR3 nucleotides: TGTGCCAGCAGTTCCAGGGTTAGCACAGATACGCAGTATTTT. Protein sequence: CASSSRVSTDTQYF.

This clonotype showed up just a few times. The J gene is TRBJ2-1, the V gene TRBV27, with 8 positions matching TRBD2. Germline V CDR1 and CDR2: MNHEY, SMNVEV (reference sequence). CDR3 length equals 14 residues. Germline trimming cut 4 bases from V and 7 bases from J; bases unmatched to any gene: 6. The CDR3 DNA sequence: TGTGCCAGCAGTTGGGGACTAGGACGGAATGAGCAGTTCTTC. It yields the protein CASSWGLGRNEQFF.

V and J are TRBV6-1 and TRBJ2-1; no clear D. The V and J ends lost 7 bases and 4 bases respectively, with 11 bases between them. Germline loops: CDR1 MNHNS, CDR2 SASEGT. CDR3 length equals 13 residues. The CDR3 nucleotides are TGTGCCAGCAATCCTCTAGGGTACAATGAGCAGTTCTTC. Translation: CASNPLGYNEQFF.

CDR3 DNA: TGCGCCAGCAGCCAAGAACTTGGAGGGTTTACTCACAATGAGCAGTTCTTC. This translates into CASSQELGGFTHNEQFF. The chain couples TRBV4-3 to TRBJ2-1; the D gene is possibly TRBD2 (6 bases). CDR3 length: 17 residues. Germline V CDR1 and CDR2: LGHNA, YSLEER. V lost 0 bases to trimming and J lost 5 bases, with 17 bases between them.

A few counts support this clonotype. The CDR3 here is CASGLQAPYGYTF. The CDR3 DNA reads TGTGCCAGCGGGCTCCAGGCTCCCTATGGCTACACCTTC. The V gene is TRBV7-9, the J gene TRBJ1-2; D not certain. Deletions cut 8 bases from V and 4 bases from J, with 14 bases between. The CDR3 consists of 13 residues. Germline CDR1 is SEHNR and CDR2 is FQNEAQ (reference sequence).

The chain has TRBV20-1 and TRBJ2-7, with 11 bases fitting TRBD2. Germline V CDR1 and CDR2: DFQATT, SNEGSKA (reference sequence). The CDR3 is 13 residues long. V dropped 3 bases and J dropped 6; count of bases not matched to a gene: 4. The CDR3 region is CSARFLAGGEQYF. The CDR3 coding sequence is TGCAGTGCTAGGTTCCTAGCGGGAGGCGAGCAGTACTTC.

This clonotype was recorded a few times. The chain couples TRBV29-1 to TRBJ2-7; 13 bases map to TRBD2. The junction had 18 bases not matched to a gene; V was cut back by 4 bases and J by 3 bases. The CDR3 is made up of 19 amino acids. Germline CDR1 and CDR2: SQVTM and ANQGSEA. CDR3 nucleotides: TGCAGCGTTGTAAGGCAGGGTAGACTAGCGGGAGGCCCACTCTACGAGCAGTACTTC. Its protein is CSVVRQGRLAGGPLYEQYF.

The CDR3 sequence: CASLGGRANEQFF. The CDR3, as DNA: TGTGCCAGCCTTGGAGGGAGGGCCAATGAGCAGTTCTTC. The V and J genes are TRBV2 and TRBJ2-1, with TRBD2 matching 7 bases. After removal of 8 bases from V and 6 bases from J, the junction contained 7 bases not matched to a gene. The CDR3 runs to 13 residues. Germline V gene data show CDR1 as SNHLY and CDR2 as FYNNEI.

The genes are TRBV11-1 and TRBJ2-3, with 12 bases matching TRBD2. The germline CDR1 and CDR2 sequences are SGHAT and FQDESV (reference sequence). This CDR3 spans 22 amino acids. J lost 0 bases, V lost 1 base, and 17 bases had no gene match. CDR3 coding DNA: TGTGCCAGCAGCTTAGTGCCTCGGGCTAGCGGGGGGGTACGCACTAGCACAGATACGCAGTATTTT. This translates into CASSLVPRASGGVRTSTDTQYF.

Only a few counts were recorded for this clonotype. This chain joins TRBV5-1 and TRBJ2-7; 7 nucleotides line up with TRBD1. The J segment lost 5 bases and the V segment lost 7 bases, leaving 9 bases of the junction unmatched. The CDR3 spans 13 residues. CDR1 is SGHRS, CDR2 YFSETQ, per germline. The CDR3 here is CASAVNRGDEQYF. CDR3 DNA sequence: TGCGCCAGCGCAGTCAACAGGGGAGACGAGCAGTACTTC.

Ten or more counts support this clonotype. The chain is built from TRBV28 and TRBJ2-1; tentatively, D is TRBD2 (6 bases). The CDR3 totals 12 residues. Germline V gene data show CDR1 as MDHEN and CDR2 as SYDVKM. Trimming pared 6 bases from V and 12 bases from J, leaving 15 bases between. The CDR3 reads CASSPGELRQFF. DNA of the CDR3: TGTGCCAGCAGCCCGGGGGAGTTGAGGCAGTTCTTC.

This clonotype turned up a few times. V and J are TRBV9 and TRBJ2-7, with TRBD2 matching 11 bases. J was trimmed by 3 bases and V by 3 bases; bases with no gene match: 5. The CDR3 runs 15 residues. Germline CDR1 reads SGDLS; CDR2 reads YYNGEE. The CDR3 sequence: CASSAGTSGHYEQYF. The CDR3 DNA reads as TGTGCCAGCAGCGCGGGGACTAGCGGACACTACGAGCAGTACTTC.

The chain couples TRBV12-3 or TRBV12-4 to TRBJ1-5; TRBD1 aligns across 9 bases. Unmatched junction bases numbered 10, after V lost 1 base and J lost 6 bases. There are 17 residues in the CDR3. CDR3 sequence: CASSLGSYRGRSQPQHF. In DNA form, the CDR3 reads TGTGCCAGCAGTTTAGGCTCCTACAGGGGGCGATCTCAGCCCCAGCATTTT.

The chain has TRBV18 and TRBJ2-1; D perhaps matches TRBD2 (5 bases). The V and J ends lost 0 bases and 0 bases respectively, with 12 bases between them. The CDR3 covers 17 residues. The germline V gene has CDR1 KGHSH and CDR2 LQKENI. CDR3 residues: CASSPPKQRSSYNEQFF. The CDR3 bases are TGTGCCAGCTCACCACCTAAACAGCGGAGCTCCTACAATGAGCAGTTCTTC.

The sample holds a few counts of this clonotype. The CDR3 sequence is CASSSRDRDGGYTF. The CDR3 DNA reads TGTGCCAGCAGTTCTCGGGACAGGGATGGTGGCTACACCTTC. The J gene is TRBJ1-2, the V gene TRBV28, with TRBD1 matching over 9 bases. This CDR3 is 14 amino acids long. Germline V lookup: CDR1 MDHEN, CDR2 SYDVKM. The ends lost 4 bases at V and 7 bases at J; junction bases unmatched: 7.

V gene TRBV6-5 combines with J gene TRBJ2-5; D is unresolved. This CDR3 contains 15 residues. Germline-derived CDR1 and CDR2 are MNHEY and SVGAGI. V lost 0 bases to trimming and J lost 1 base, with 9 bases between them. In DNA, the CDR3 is TGTGCCAGCAGTTACTCGAGTGCCCCCCAAGAGACCCAGTACTTC. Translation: CASSYSSAPQETQYF.

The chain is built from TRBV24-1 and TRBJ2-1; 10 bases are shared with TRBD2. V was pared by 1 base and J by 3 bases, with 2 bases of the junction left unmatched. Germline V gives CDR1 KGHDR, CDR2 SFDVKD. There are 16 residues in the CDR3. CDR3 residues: CATSDFGTSVYNEQFF. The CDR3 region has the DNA TGTGCCACCAGTGATTTTGGGACTAGCGTCTACAATGAGCAGTTCTTC.

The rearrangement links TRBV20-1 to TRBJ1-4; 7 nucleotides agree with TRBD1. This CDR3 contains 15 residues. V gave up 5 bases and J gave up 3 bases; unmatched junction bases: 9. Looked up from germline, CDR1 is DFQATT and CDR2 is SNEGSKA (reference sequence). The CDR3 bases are TGCAGTGCTTCTCGTATAGGGGGCGCTAATGAAAAACTGTTTTTT. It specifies CSASRIGGANEKLFF.

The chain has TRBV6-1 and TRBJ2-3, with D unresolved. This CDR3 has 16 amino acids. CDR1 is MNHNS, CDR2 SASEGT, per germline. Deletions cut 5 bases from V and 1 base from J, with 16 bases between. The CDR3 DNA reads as TGTGCCAGCAGTCAAGTGATTGGACGGGGCACAGATACGCAGTATTTT. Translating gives CASSQVIGRGTDTQYF.

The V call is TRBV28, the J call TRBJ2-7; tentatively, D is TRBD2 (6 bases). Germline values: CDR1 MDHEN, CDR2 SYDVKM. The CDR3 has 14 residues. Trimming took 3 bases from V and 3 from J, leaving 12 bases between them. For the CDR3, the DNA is TGTGCCAGCAGTTTCGGCGGGATAGACTACGAGCAGTACTTC. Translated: CASSFGGIDYEQYF.

This CDR3 reads CASSLAQGWYEQYF. DNA for the CDR3: TGTGCCAGCAGCTTAGCCCAGGGGTGGTACGAGCAGTACTTC. This sequence joins TRBV7-9 and TRBJ2-7; tentatively, D is TRBD1 (6 bases). V was pared by 0 bases and J by 4 bases, with 10 bases between. Germline V CDR1 and CDR2: SEHNR, FQNEAQ (reference sequence). This CDR3 is built from 14 residues.

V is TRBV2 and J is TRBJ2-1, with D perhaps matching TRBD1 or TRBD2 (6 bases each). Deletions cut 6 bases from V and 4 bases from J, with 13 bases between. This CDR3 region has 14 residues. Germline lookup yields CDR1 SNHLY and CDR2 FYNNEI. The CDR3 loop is CASRSGALYNEQFF. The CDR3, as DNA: TGTGCCAGCAGATCGGGGGCCCTATACAATGAGCAGTTCTTC.

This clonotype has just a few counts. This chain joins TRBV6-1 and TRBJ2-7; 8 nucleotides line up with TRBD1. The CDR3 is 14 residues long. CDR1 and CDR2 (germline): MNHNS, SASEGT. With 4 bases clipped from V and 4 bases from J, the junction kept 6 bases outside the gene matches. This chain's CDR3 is CASSAMDRDYEQYF. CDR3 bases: TGTGCCAGCAGTGCGATGGACAGGGATTACGAGCAGTACTTC.

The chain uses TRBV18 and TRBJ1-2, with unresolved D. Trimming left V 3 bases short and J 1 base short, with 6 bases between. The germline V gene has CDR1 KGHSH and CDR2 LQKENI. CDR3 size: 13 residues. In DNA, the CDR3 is TGTGCCAGCTCACCCGACAATAACTATGGCTACACCTTC. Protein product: CASSPDNNYGYTF.

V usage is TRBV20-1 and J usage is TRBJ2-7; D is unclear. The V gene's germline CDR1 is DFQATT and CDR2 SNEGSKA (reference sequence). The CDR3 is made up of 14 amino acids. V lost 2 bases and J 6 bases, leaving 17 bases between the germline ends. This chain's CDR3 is CSARSSHHLCEQYF. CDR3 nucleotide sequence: TGCAGTGCTAGATCCTCCCATCATCTATGCGAGCAGTACTTC.

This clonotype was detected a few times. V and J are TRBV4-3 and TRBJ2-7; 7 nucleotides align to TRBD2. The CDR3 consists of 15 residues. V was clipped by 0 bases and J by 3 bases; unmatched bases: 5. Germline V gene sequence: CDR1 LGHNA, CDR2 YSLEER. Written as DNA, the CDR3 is TGCGCCAGCAGCCAAGATTGGGGGGGGGGCTACGAGCAGTACTTC. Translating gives CASSQDWGGGYEQYF.

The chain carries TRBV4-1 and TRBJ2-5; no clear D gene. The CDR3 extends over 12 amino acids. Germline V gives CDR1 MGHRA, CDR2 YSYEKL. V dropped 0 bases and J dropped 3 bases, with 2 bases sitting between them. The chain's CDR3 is CASSQDEETQYF. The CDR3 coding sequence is TGCGCCAGCAGCCAAGATGAAGAGACCCAGTACTTC.